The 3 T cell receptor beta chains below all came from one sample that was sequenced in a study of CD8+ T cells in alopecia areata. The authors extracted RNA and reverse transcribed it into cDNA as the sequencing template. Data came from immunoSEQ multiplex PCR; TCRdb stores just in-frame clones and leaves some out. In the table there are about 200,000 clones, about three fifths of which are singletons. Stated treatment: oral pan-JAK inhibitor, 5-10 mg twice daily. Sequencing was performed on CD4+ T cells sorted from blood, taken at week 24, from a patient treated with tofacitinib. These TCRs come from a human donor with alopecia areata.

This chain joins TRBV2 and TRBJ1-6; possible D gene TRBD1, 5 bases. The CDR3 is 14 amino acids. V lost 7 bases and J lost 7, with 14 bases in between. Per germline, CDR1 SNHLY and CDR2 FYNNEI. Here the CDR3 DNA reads TGTGCCAGCAAAAGGGAGGGGATAAATTCACCCCTCCACTTT. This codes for CASKREGINSPLHF.

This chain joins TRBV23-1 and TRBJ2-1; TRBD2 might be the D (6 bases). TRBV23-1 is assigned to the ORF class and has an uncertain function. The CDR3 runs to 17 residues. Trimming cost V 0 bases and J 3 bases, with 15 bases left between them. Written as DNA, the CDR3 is TGCGCCAGCAGTCAATCGGGTAGCGGAGAACACTACAATGAGCAGTTCTTC. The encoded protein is CASSQSGSGEHYNEQFF.

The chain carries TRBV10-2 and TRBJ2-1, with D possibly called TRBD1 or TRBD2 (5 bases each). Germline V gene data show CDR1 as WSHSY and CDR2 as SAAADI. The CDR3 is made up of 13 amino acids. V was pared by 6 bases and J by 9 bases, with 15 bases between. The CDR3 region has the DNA TGCGCCAGCAGGGGGGACCGCCTATTTGAGCAGTTCTTC. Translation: CASRGDRLFEQFF.